The 23 T cell receptor beta chains listed next were all sequenced from one sample in a study of T cells after yellow fever vaccination. TCRdb analysed the 5' RACE reads with MiXCR anew, one entry per CDR3 protein. Found here are over 300,000 distinct CDR3 sequences, roughly 4% of them singletons; the top ten hold around 20%. Sequenced here: PBMCs, sampled on the day of the yellow fever booster vaccination. These receptor sequences come from a man younger than 35 who received the YFV17D yellow fever vaccine.

This clonotype was seen more than once but under ten times. V is TRBV9 and J is TRBJ2-1; 7 positions agree with TRBD2. V was pared by 4 bases and J by 8 bases, with 6 bases of the junction left unmatched. The CDR3 runs 13 residues. Germline-derived CDR1 and CDR2 are SGDLS and YYNGEE. The CDR3 sequence is CASSMTSFHEQFF. CDR3 nucleotide sequence: TGTGCCAGCAGCATGACTAGCTTCCATGAGCAGTTCTTC.

The table lists this clonotype with a few counts. The V call is TRBV5-1, the J call TRBJ2-2; a possible D gene is TRBD1 (5 bases). The CDR3 loop spans 15 amino acids. Trimming removed 4 bases from V and 4 bases from J, with 14 bases in between. CDR1 is SGHRS, CDR2 YFSETQ, per germline. The CDR3 sequence: CASSGRTPITGELFF. In DNA, the CDR3 is TGCGCCAGCAGCGGGCGGACACCCATCACCGGGGAGCTGTTTTTT.

This clonotype has just a few counts. The chain is built from TRBV10-3 and TRBJ2-1; D unresolved. CDR1 is ENHRY, CDR2 SYGVKD, per germline. The CDR3 is 14 residues long. V lost 0 bases and J lost 2, with 5 bases in between. The CDR3: CAISESKPYNEQFF. In nucleotides, the CDR3 is TGTGCCATCAGTGAGTCCAAGCCCTACAATGAGCAGTTCTTC.

A few counts support this clonotype. The chain is built from TRBV4-1 and TRBJ1-3; no definite D call. Germline CDR1 reads MGHRA; CDR2 reads YSYEKL. The CDR3 totals 15 residues. V gave up 1 base and J gave up 4 bases, with 11 bases separating them. The CDR3 nucleotides are TGCGCCAGCAGCCAAGCTAGGGTTGCCGGAAACACCATATATTTT. Translated: CASSQARVAGNTIYF.

This clonotype has only a few counts. This chain links TRBV7-2 with TRBJ2-2; no firm D call. Germline V gene lookup returns CDR1 SGHTA and CDR2 FQGNSA. CDR3 size: 15 residues. Trimming stripped 2 bases from V and 2 bases from J, with 9 bases between. The CDR3 spells CASSLNLPNTGELFF. The CDR3 bases are TGTGCCAGCAGCTTAAATTTACCTAACACCGGGGAGCTGTTTTTT.

This clonotype has at least ten counts. CDR3 loop: CASSLGQGLEAFF. The CDR3, as DNA: TGCGCCAGCAGCTTGGGGCAGGGCTTGGAAGCTTTCTTT. The chain couples TRBV5-1 to TRBJ1-1; possibly TRBD1 for D (5 bases). This CDR3 region has 13 residues. V dropped 0 bases and J dropped 8 bases, with 11 bases sitting between them. The germline V gene encodes CDR1 SGHRS and CDR2 YFSETQ.

This sequence joins TRBV19 and TRBJ2-2, with 10 bases matching TRBD1. Germline V gene data show CDR1 as LNHDA and CDR2 as SQIVND (reference sequence). This CDR3 region has 16 residues. The junction had 8 bases not matched to a gene; V was cut back by 7 bases and J by 3 bases. The CDR3 coding sequence is TGTGCCAGTACTCCAAGAGGGACAGGGGACACCGGGGAGCTGTTTTTT. Translating gives CASTPRGTGDTGELFF.

The sample holds many counts of this clonotype. The rearrangement uses TRBV7-6 and TRBJ2-5, with D uncertain. Trimming took 2 bases from V and 5 from J, leaving 27 bases between them. This CDR3 has 19 amino acids. Germline V gives CDR1 SGHVS, CDR2 FNYEAQ. The CDR3 bases are TGTGCCAGCAGCTTAAAGGGAACGCCGACGGTACCCCCCGGGGAGACCCAGTACTTC. This translates into CASSLKGTPTVPPGETQYF.

The chain recombines TRBV9 with TRBJ2-7, with D maybe TRBD1 (5 bases). The length of the CDR3 is 14 residues. Germline V gives CDR1 SGDLS, CDR2 YYNGEE. The ends were cut back, 2 bases at V and 0 bases at J, with 9 bases in the middle. The CDR3, as DNA: TGTGCCAGCAGCGTTGAGGACAACTCCTACGAGCAGTACTTC. Translated: CASSVEDNSYEQYF. Based on the CDR3 plus reference TRBV9 and TRBJ2-7, the full variable domain is DSGVTQTPKHLITATGQRVTLRCSPRSGDLSVYWYQQSLDQGLQFLIQYYNGEERAKGNILERFSAQQFPDLHSELNLSSLELGDSALYFCASSVEDNSYEQYFGPGTRLTVT.

This clonotype occurred many times. The chain couples TRBV24-1 to TRBJ2-1, with TRBD1 matching over 7 bases. With V trimmed by 1 base and J by 7 bases, 3 bases remained unmatched. There are 14 residues in the CDR3. CDR1 is KGHDR, CDR2 SFDVKD, per germline. CDR3 in amino acids: CATSDLGRGNEQFF. CDR3 in DNA: TGTGCCACCAGTGATTTAGGCAGGGGGAATGAGCAGTTCTTC.

This clonotype was counted many times. J is TRBJ2-1 and V is TRBV12-5; the D is unclear. V was trimmed by 8 bases and J by 6 bases, leaving 11 bases between them. This CDR3 is built from 12 residues. From germline, CDR1 is LGHNT and CDR2 FRNRAP. The CDR3 region is CASSSYPNEQFF. CDR3 sequence (DNA): TGTGCTAGTAGCTCCTACCCCAATGAGCAGTTCTTC.

The chain links TRBV6-5 to TRBJ1-6; D is uncertain. The CDR3 is 15 residues long. Trimming pared 8 bases from V and 5 bases from J, leaving 16 bases between. The germline CDR1 and CDR2 sequences are MNHEY and SVGAGI. This chain's CDR3 is CASSLAGVNNSPLHF. The CDR3 bases are TGTGCCAGCTCCCTGGCGGGTGTGAATAATTCACCCCTCCACTTT.

V is TRBV5-1 and J is TRBJ2-7; no clear D gene. This CDR3 is 14 amino acids long. Trimming took off 0 bases at V and 2 bases at J, with 9 bases between the two ends. Germline loops: CDR1 SGHRS, CDR2 YFSETQ. DNA of the CDR3: TGCGCCAGCAGCTTGGTAGGACCAACCTACGAGCAGTACTTC. Its translation: CASSLVGPTYEQYF.

This clonotype appeared a few times. The J gene is TRBJ1-1, the V gene TRBV19, with unresolved D. V was trimmed by 7 bases and J by 1 base, leaving 13 bases between them. The CDR3 has 14 amino acids. Germline values: CDR1 LNHDA, CDR2 SQIVND (reference sequence). In DNA form, the CDR3 reads TGTGCCAGTATAGGACGATTGGCGAACACTGAAGCTTTCTTT. Residues: CASIGRLANTEAFF.

The gene calls are TRBV2 and TRBJ1-5, with D possibly matching TRBD1 (6 bases). The CDR3 length is 15 residues. The germline gives CDR1 SNHLY, CDR2 FYNNEI. Trimming removed 0 bases from V and 8 bases from J, with 14 bases in between. The CDR3 reads CASSEAGGLFKPQHF. The CDR3 nucleotides are TGTGCCAGCAGTGAAGCAGGGGGTCTGTTTAAGCCCCAGCATTTT.

At least ten counts were recorded for this clonotype. The chain has TRBV15 and TRBJ2-1; 9 nucleotides agree with TRBD2. V gave up 8 bases and J gave up 5 bases; unmatched junction bases: 1. The CDR3 loop spans 12 amino acids. Germline lookup yields CDR1 LNHNV and CDR2 YYDKDF (reference sequence). CDR3 residues: CATGGGDNEQFF. CDR3 DNA: TGTGCCACCGGCGGGGGGGACAATGAGCAGTTCTTC. The whole variable domain, remainder taken from reference TRBV15 and TRBJ2-1, is DAMVIQNPRYQVTQFGKPVTLSCSQTLNHNVMYWYQQKSSQAPKLLFHYYDKDFNNEADTPDNFQSRRPNTSFCFLDIRSPGLGDTAMYLCATGGGDNEQFFGPGTRLTVL.

The CDR3 DNA reads TGCGCCAGCAGCCCATCCCCGACAGTAATGAACACTGAAGCTTTCTTT. This encodes CASSPSPTVMNTEAFF. This rearrangement joins TRBV5-1 to TRBJ1-1; the D gene is possibly TRBD1 (5 bases). This CDR3 contains 16 residues. Per the germline V gene, CDR1 is SGHRS and CDR2 is YFSETQ. V lost 4 bases and J lost 0, with 16 bases in between.

Only a few counts were recorded for this clonotype. The J gene is TRBJ2-5, the V gene TRBV18; D not resolved. Germline values: CDR1 KGHSH, CDR2 LQKENI. CDR3 length: 16 amino acids. Trimming pared 0 bases from V and 3 bases from J, leaving 14 bases between. The DNA of the CDR3 is TGTGCCAGCTCACCACCGTCGGGCAGGAGTAAAGAGACCCAGTACTTC. This encodes CASSPPSGRSKETQYF.

This clonotype was observed at least ten times. V and J are TRBV5-1 and TRBJ2-1, with 7 nucleotides matching TRBD1. Germline CDR1 and CDR2: SGHRS and YFSETQ. The CDR3 has 16 amino acids. V lost 0 bases and J lost 5; bases outside the gene matches: 8. As DNA, the CDR3 is TGCGCCAGCAGCTTGGATGAGAACAGGGGCAACAATGAGCAGTTCTTC. Translation gives CASSLDENRGNNEQFF.

The chain couples TRBV14 to TRBJ1-6; unclear D gene. Germline V gene sequence: CDR1 SGHDN, CDR2 FVKESK. This CDR3 contains 13 residues. Deletions cut 4 bases from V and 4 bases from J, with 5 bases between. CDR3 protein: CASSPGYNSPLHF. The CDR3 coding sequence is TGTGCCAGCAGCCCCGGATATAATTCACCCCTCCACTTT.

This clonotype has just a few counts. The J gene is TRBJ1-6, the V gene TRBV6-6, with TRBD1 identical over 8 bases. J lost 5 bases, V lost 5 bases, and 14 bases had no gene match. This CDR3 region has 18 residues. Looked up from germline, CDR1 is MNHNY and CDR2 is SVGAGI (reference sequence). The CDR3 spells CASSRSLTGGKHNSPLHF. As DNA, the CDR3 is TGTGCCAGCAGTCGAAGCCTAACAGGGGGAAAACATAATTCACCCCTCCACTTT.

In its sample, this clonotype was seen many times. This chain joins TRBV5-1 and TRBJ1-1; D unresolved. From germline, CDR1 is SGHRS and CDR2 YFSETQ. The germline V and J ends were trimmed by 3 bases and 1 base, with 13 bases remaining between them. This CDR3 spans 15 amino acids. CDR3 sequence reads: CASSWAGASNTEAFF. Here the CDR3 DNA reads TGCGCCAGCAGCTGGGCAGGAGCATCGAACACTGAAGCTTTCTTT.

In this sample, this clonotype turned up a few times. The rearrangement joins TRBV21-1 to TRBJ1-1. TRBV21-1 is noted as a pseudogene. This CDR3 region has 12 residues. The CDR3 loop reads CASSKCVTEAFF. The CDR3 coding sequence is TGTGCCAGCAGCAAGTGTGTCACTGAAGCTTTCTTT.